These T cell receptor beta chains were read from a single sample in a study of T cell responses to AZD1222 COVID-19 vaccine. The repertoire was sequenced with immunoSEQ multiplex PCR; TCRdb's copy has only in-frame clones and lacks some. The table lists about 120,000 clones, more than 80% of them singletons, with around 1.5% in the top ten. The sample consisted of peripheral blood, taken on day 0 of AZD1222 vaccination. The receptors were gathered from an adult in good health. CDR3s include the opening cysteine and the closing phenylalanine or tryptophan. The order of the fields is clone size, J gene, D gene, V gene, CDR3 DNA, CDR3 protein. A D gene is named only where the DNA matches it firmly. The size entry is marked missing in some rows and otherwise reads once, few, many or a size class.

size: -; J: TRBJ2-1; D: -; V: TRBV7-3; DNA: TGTGCCAGCAGCTTAAATCTGGGGCCGCCTCAGAATGAGCAGTTCTTC; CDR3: CASSLNLGPPQNEQFF
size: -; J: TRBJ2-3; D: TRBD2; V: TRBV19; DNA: TGTGCCAGTAGTAGGTCCGGGGGGAGTATATTTACAGATACGCAGTATTTT; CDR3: CASSRSGGSIFTDTQYF
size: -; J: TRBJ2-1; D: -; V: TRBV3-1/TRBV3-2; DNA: TGTGCCAGCAGCCAAATTCCGGGATTTACCTACAATGAGCAGTTCTTC; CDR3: CASSQIPGFTYNEQFF
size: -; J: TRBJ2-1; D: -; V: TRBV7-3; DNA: TGTGCCAGCAGCTTATTAGCGCCCAGCTCCTACAATGAGCAGTTCTTC; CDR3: CASSLLAPSSYNEQFF
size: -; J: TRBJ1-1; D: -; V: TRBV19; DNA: TGTGCCAGTAGTATATCAGGGGCCACTGAAGCTTTCTTT; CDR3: CASSISGATEAFF
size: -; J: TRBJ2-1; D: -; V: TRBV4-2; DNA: TGTGCCAGCAGCCAAGAGGGGGTTTTGGCCCTCAATGAGCAGTTCTTC; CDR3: CASSQEGVLALNEQFF
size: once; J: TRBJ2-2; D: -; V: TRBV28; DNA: TGTGCCAGCAGTTTAGGGACCAACACCGGGGAGCTGTTTTTT; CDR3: CASSLGTNTGELFF
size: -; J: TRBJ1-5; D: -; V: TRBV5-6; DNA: TGTGCCAGCAGCTTCAACAGGGTTTTTCAGCCCCAGCATTTT; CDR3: CASSFNRVFQPQHF
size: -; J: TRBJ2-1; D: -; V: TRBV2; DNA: TGTGCCAGCGATCCCGGGACTTACAATGAGCAGTTCTTC; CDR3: CASDPGTYNEQFF
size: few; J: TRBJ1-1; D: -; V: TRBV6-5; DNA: TGTGCCAGCTCGCTTTTCGGCGGAACTGAAGCTTTCTTT; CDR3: CASSLFGGTEAFF
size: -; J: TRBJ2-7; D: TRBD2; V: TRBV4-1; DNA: TGCGCCAGCAGCCAGAGGACTAGCGGTTACTCCTACGAGCAGTACTTC; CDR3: CASSQRTSGYSYEQYF
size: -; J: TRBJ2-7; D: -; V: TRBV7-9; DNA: TGTGCCAGCAGCTTAGTGGGTTCGGGCTACGAGCAGTACTTC; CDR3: CASSLVGSGYEQYF
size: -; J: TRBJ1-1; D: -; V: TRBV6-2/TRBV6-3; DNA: TGTGCCAGCAGTTATCCCGGACAGAAAGCTTTCTTT; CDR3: CASSYPGQKAFF
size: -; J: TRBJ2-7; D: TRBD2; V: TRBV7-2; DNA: TGTGCCAGCAGCATCGGACTAGCGGTGGGGGCCTACGAGCAGTACTTC; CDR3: CASSIGLAVGAYEQYF
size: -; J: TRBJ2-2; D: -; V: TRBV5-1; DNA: TGCGCCAGCAGCTTGGTAGGGGGAGGGAAAAACACCGGGGAGCTGTTTTTT; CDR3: CASSLVGGGKNTGELFF
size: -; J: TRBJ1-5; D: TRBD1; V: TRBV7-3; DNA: TGTGCCAGCAGCTTAACGGGAACCCCCGGGACAGGGCCCTATAGCAATCAGCCCCAGCATTTT; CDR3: CASSLTGTPGTGPYSNQPQHF